These 30 T cell receptor beta chains came from one sample sequenced in a study of cytomegalovirus exposure and HLA in healthy donors (TCRdb year 2017). Library creation used the immunoSEQ multiplex PCR assay. In its TCRdb copy, this immuneACCESS table keeps in-frame sequences only and misses some clones. Where compared with another copy, unresolved V genes explain less than half of these, and the others have no known cause. This sample comprises approximately 160,000 clones, 65% to 90% of them detected only once. The biggest ten clones account for approximately 2.4% of the sample. The sample taken for sequencing was PBMCs. The receptors shown here come from a woman in her late teens or twenties in good health and CMV-seronegative.

The sample holds a few counts of this clone. CDR3 loop: CASTDLGLYPYEQYF. DNA of the CDR3: TGTGCCAGCACAGACTTGGGACTTTACCCTTACGAGCAGTACTTC. V is TRBV6-1 and J is TRBJ2-7, with a tentative D call TRBD2 (6 bases). Germline V gene sequence: CDR1 MNHNS, CDR2 SASEGT. The CDR3 sequence is 15 residues long. Trimming left V 7 bases short and J 4 bases short, with 20 bases between.

The V gene is TRBV5-6, the J gene TRBJ2-7; D gene unclear. Germline V lookup: CDR1 SGHDT, CDR2 YYEEEE. Trimming cost V 4 bases and J 0 bases, with 5 bases left between them. The CDR3 covers 12 residues. CDR3 amino acids: CASSRASYEQYF. As DNA, the CDR3 is TGTGCCAGCAGCCGAGCCTCCTACGAGCAGTACTTC.

The rearrangement joins TRBV29-1 to TRBJ2-3, with D tentatively TRBD2 (6 bases). Between the trimmed V and J ends, which lost 6 bases and 3 bases, there was a span of 19 bases. Germline-derived CDR1 and CDR2 are SQVTM and ANQGSEA. The CDR3 totals 15 residues. In nucleotides, the CDR3 is TGCAGCGTACTAAAAGGAGGGATGGGAACAGATACGCAGTATTTT. Its protein product is CSVLKGGMGTDTQYF.

This sequence joins TRBV15 and TRBJ1-5; D perhaps matches TRBD1 (5 bases). The CDR3 is made up of 13 amino acids. The germline gives CDR1 LNHNV, CDR2 YYDKDF (reference sequence). Trimming removed 3 bases at V and 5 bases at J, with 8 bases between. CDR3 DNA sequence: TGTGCCACCAGCAGGGACACTTATCAGCCCCAGCATTTT. Translation: CATSRDTYQPQHF.

The chain links TRBV10-2 to TRBJ2-1; 13 bases line up with TRBD2. The CDR3 has 16 residues. Germline CDR1 WSHSY, CDR2 SAAADI. V was pared by 8 bases and J by 8 bases, with 12 bases of the junction left unmatched. CDR3: CASATSGGTLKDEQFF. CDR3 sequence (DNA): TGCGCCAGCGCGACTAGCGGGGGGACTTTGAAGGATGAGCAGTTCTTC.

The V call is TRBV6-6, the J call TRBJ2-5, with D tentatively TRBD2 (6 bases). This CDR3 comprises 15 residues. CDR1 and CDR2 (germline): MNHNY, SVGAGI (reference sequence). The germline V and J ends were trimmed by 0 bases and 5 bases, with 13 bases remaining between them. CDR3 nucleotides: TGTGCCAGCAGTTACTCAACCGGGACTCGGGAGACCCAGTACTTC. Translation: CASSYSTGTRETQYF.

The gene calls are TRBV7-8 and TRBJ2-3; D is perhaps TRBD1 (6 bases). CDR3 size: 16 residues. V was trimmed by 1 base and J by 10 bases, leaving 21 bases between them. The germline V gene encodes CDR1 SGHVS and CDR2 FQNEAQ. CDR3 loop: CASSLDQTHGTFSQYF. CDR3 coding DNA: TGTGCCAGCAGCTTAGATCAGACACATGGGACATTCTCGCAGTATTTT. The variable domain in full, with the rest retrieved from reference TRBV7-8 and TRBJ2-3, is GAGVSQSPRYKVAKRGQDVALRCDPISGHVSLFWYQQALGQGPEFLTYFQNEAQLDKSGLPSDRFFAERPEGSVSTLKIQRTQQEDSAVYLCASSLDQTHGTFSQYFGPGTRLTVL.

The chain uses TRBV4-1 and TRBJ2-3; 9 nucleotides line up with TRBD2. Germline V CDR1 and CDR2: MGHRA, YSYEKL. The length of the CDR3 is 16 residues. The trim removed 5 bases at V and 0 bases at J, leaving 6 bases unmatched. CDR3 amino acids: CASSSTSGTSTDTQYF. CDR3 DNA sequence: TGCGCCAGCAGCTCGACTAGCGGAACTAGCACAGATACGCAGTATTTT.

V gene TRBV6-1 combines with J gene TRBJ1-4, with 10 bases matching TRBD1. V dropped 4 bases and J dropped 5; count of bases not matched to a gene: 4. CDR3 size: 15 residues. Per the germline V gene, CDR1 is MNHNS and CDR2 is SASEGT. The CDR3 coding sequence is TGTGCCAGCAGTGGGAGACAGGGGGCGAATGAAAAACTGTTTTTT. Protein sequence: CASSGRQGANEKLFF.

The chain carries TRBV7-8 and TRBJ2-7; TRBD1 agrees at 7 bases. The CDR3 runs 15 residues. Looked up from germline, CDR1 is SGHVS and CDR2 is FQNEAQ. V shed 2 bases, J shed 6 bases, and the junction held 10 bases outside the gene matches. The CDR3 reads CASSLRGDSLSEQYF. CDR3 coding DNA: TGTGCCAGCAGCTTAAGAGGGGACAGTCTATCCGAGCAGTACTTC.

This clone was observed a few times. V and J are TRBV7-2 and TRBJ1-1; 9 bases align to TRBD1. The CDR3 runs to 16 residues. V trimming: 3 bases; J trimming: 0 bases; junction bases outside the gene matches: 5. CDR1 is SGHTA, CDR2 FQGNSA, per germline. The CDR3 DNA is TGTGCCAGCAGCTTTGGGACAGGGATAATGAACACTGAAGCTTTCTTT. This gives the protein CASSFGTGIMNTEAFF.

The rearrangement joins TRBV4-3 to TRBJ1-1; 8 bases are a match to TRBD1. The ends lost 4 bases at V and 5 bases at J; junction bases unmatched: 6. The CDR3 is 14 residues long. Germline CDR1 reads LGHNA; CDR2 reads YSLEER. The CDR3 loop reads CASSPGTGYTEAFF. The CDR3 bases are TGCGCCAGCAGCCCTGGGACAGGTTATACTGAAGCTTTCTTT.

This clone was observed a few times. Germline is not matched at one junction end, which may reflect a read error. This chain joins TRBV5-6 and TRBJ2-7; 7 positions match TRBD1. Germline-derived CDR1 and CDR2 are SGHDT and YYEEEE. The CDR3 runs to 12 residues. The CDR3 region is CASSLTGALVVF. CDR3 DNA: TGTGCCAGCAGCTTAACAGGGGCGCTAGTGGTCTTC.

In regard to this clone: At one end, the junction sequence differs from germline, possibly due to a read error. This rearrangement joins TRBV7-2 to TRBJ2-3; possibly TRBD1 for D (5 bases). This CDR3 spans 13 amino acids. CDR1 is SGHTA, CDR2 FQGNSA, per germline. The chain's CDR3 is CASSFITTATQYF. Written as DNA, the CDR3 is TGTGCCAGCAGCTTCATAACGACAGCTACGCAGTATTTT.

The chain carries TRBV6-5 and TRBJ1-1; maybe TRBD1 (6 bases). Looked up from germline, CDR1 is MNHEY and CDR2 is SVGAGI. This CDR3 region has 15 residues. The V end lost 7 bases, the J end lost 8 bases, and 23 bases lay between the germline ends. In DNA form, the CDR3 reads TGTGCCAGCAACTCGGGGGGGGCCGGACGCCGAGAAGCTTTCTTT. Amino acids: CASNSGGAGRREAFF.

The chain is built from TRBV6-1 and TRBJ1-2, with D hard to call. The CDR3 consists of 8 residues. CDR1 is MNHNS and CDR2 is SASEGT in the germline V gene. Trimming shortened V by 9 bases and J by 12 bases, and 8 bases separated the two germline ends. DNA for the CDR3: TGTGCCAGTGAGGGAGACACCTTC. It specifies CASEGDTF.

The V gene is TRBV6-5, the J gene TRBJ1-5; 9 bases match TRBD1. From germline, CDR1 is MNHEY and CDR2 SVGAGI. Trimming took 0 bases from V and 7 from J; bases not matched to a gene: 7. The CDR3 is made up of 16 amino acids. In DNA form, the CDR3 reads TGTGCCAGCAGTTACTCAGTAACAGGGGGCGGGCAGCCCCAGCATTTT. Its translation: CASSYSVTGGGQPQHF.

This rearrangement joins TRBV7-2 to TRBJ1-6; the D gene is possibly TRBD1 (5 bases). CDR3 size: 13 residues. V was clipped by 5 bases and J by 10 bases, with 12 bases between them. CDR1 SGHTA and CDR2 FQGNSA come from the germline V gene. This CDR3 reads CASSAQERSPLHF. For the CDR3, the DNA is TGTGCCAGCAGCGCACAGGAACGGTCACCCCTCCACTTT.

The chain links TRBV30 to TRBJ1-3, with unresolved D. CDR3 length: 13 amino acids. Trimming took 2 bases from V and 2 from J, leaving 7 bases between them. Germline CDR1 reads GTSNPN; CDR2 reads SVGIG (reference sequence). This chain's CDR3 is CAWSKSAGNTIYF. The CDR3 region has the DNA TGTGCCTGGAGTAAGAGTGCTGGAAACACCATATATTTT.

This clone was detected a few times. The V call is TRBV5-4, the J call TRBJ1-2; possibly TRBD1 for D (6 bases). V was trimmed by 4 bases and J by 0 bases, leaving 10 bases between them. The CDR3 spans 14 residues. Germline CDR1 and CDR2: SGHNT and YYREEE (reference sequence). CDR3 sequence (DNA): TGTGCCAGCAGCCCCGGACAGTCTAACTATGGCTACACCTTC. Its translation is CASSPGQSNYGYTF.

The sample holds a few counts of this clone. V usage is TRBV6-1 and J usage is TRBJ1-5; 7 bases agree with TRBD1. Germline CDR1 is MNHNS and CDR2 is SASEGT. V was clipped by 6 bases and J by 6 bases; unmatched bases: 11. This CDR3 spans 15 amino acids. The CDR3 spells CASRRTGVEGQPQHF. CDR3 bases: TGTGCCAGCAGGAGAACAGGGGTGGAAGGTCAGCCCCAGCATTTT.

The genes are TRBV7-6 and TRBJ1-2, with D uncertain. The germline V gene encodes CDR1 SGHVS and CDR2 FNYEAQ. This CDR3 is built from 15 residues. V lost 4 bases and J lost 2, with 14 bases in between. Here the CDR3 reads CASSSSNERNYGYTF. Written as DNA, the CDR3 is TGTGCCAGCAGCTCCTCGAATGAGAGAAACTATGGCTACACCTTC.

The chain employs TRBV9 and TRBJ2-1; D remains unclear. CDR3 length: 14 amino acids. V lost 0 bases and J lost 9, with 13 bases in between. Germline CDR1 and CDR2: SGDLS and YYNGEE. The CDR3 DNA reads as TGTGCCAGCAGCGTAGCCTTGTCCCCCGTTGAGCAGTTCTTC. It is translated as CASSVALSPVEQFF.

The gene calls are TRBV6-6 and TRBJ1-2, with a possible D match to TRBD1 (5 bases). Germline CDR1 and CDR2: MNHNY and SVGAGI (reference sequence). The CDR3 has 15 amino acids. Trimming left V 0 bases short and J 7 bases short, with 15 bases between. CDR3 nucleotide sequence: TGTGCCAGCAGTTACTCGGTAGGGGATATTGGTGGCTACACCTTC. The encoded protein is CASSYSVGDIGGYTF.

The chain has TRBV5-4 and TRBJ2-3, with TRBD2 matching 10 bases. CDR1 SGHNT and CDR2 YYREEE come from the germline V gene (reference sequence). The CDR3 is 17 amino acids. Trimming took 3 bases from V and 3 from J; bases not matched to a gene: 10. This chain's CDR3 is CASSSRIAGGYTDTQYF. Here the CDR3 DNA reads TGTGCCAGCAGCTCGCGAATAGCGGGAGGCTATACAGATACGCAGTATTTT.

This clone was observed a single time. The chain links TRBV5-1 to TRBJ2-1; the D gene is possibly TRBD2 (5 bases). This CDR3 has 13 residues. Germline values: CDR1 SGHRS, CDR2 YFSETQ. V was pared by 3 bases and J by 7 bases, with 11 bases between. The CDR3 DNA follows: TGCGCCAGCAGCTACGGCCCGGGGAATGAGCAGTTCTTC. This gives the protein CASSYGPGNEQFF.

The chain uses TRBV9 and TRBJ2-3; 7 bases line up with TRBD2. The CDR3 sequence is 15 residues long. Per the germline V gene, CDR1 is SGDLS and CDR2 is YYNGEE. J gave up 1 base and V 3 bases, and 5 bases lay outside the gene matches. CDR3 DNA: TGTGCCAGCAGCGCCCTTGGGAGGGGCACAGATACGCAGTATTTT. Encoded protein: CASSALGRGTDTQYF. Full variable domain (rest looked up from reference TRBV9 and TRBJ2-3): DSGVTQTPKHLITATGQRVTLRCSPRSGDLSVYWYQQSLDQGLQFLIQYYNGEERAKGNILERFSAQQFPDLHSELNLSSLELGDSALYFCASSALGRGTDTQYFGPGTRLTVL.

The chain employs TRBV7-6 and TRBJ2-5; no clear D. The germline V gene encodes CDR1 SGHVS and CDR2 FNYEAQ. Trimming cost V 4 bases and J 3 bases, with 9 bases left between them. The CDR3 totals 13 residues. The DNA for the CDR3 is TGTGCCAGCAGCTACGACACGGAAGAGACCCAGTACTTC. Protein sequence: CASSYDTEETQYF.

The chain employs TRBV19 and TRBJ1-2; tentatively, D is TRBD1 (5 bases). Germline CDR1 reads LNHDA; CDR2 reads SQIVND (reference sequence). There are 15 residues in the CDR3. Deletions cut 3 bases from V and 2 bases from J, with 13 bases between. As DNA, the CDR3 is TGTGCCAGTAGTATGGGACTAAGTAGCAACTATGGCTACACCTTC. This gives the protein CASSMGLSSNYGYTF.

The chain recombines TRBV29-1 with TRBJ2-1, with 10 bases matching TRBD1. Trimming took 4 bases from V and 1 from J; bases not matched to a gene: 7. The germline V gene has CDR1 SQVTM and CDR2 ANQGSEA. This CDR3 comprises 16 residues. In DNA form, the CDR3 reads TGCAGCGTTGGGCGACAGGGGGCGGTTTCCTACAATGAGCAGTTCTTC. This encodes CSVGRQGAVSYNEQFF.